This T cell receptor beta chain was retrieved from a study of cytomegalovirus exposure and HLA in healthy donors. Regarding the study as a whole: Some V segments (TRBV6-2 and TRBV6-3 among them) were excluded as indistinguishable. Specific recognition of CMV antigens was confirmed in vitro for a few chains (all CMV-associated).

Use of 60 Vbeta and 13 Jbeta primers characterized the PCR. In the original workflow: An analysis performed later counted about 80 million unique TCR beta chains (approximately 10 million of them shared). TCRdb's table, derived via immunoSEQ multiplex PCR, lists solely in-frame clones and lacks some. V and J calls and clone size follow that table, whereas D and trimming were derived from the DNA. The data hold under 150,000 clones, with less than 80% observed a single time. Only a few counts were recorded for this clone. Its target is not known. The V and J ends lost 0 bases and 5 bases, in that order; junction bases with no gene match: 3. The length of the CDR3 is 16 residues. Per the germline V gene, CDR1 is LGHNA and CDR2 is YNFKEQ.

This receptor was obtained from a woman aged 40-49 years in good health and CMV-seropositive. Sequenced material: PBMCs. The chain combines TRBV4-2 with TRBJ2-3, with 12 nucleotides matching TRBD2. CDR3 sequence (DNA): TGTGCCAGCAGCCAAGATCGGGGACTAGCGGGAGATACGCAGTATTTT. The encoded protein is CASSQDRGLAGDTQYF.